These T cell receptor beta chains were read from a single sample in a study of cytomegalovirus exposure and HLA in healthy donors. Generated by immunoSEQ multiplex PCR, the TCRdb table keeps only in-frame clones and is missing some. The sample shows 200,000 to 250,000 clones, about nine tenths of them seen only once. Source material: PBMCs. The receptors come from a woman aged 18-29 years in good health and CMV-seropositive. CDR3s include the opening cysteine and the closing phenylalanine or tryptophan. The order of the fields is D gene, J gene, V gene, clone size, CDR3 DNA, CDR3 protein. A D gene is named only where the DNA matches it firmly. The size of a clone is reported for some rows only, either as once, few or many, or as a class for expanded clones.

NA,TRBJ2-5,TRBV5-1,NA,TGCGCCAGCAGCTTGGGACGGACGGAGGGAGAGACCCAGTACTTC,CASSLGRTEGETQYF
NA,TRBJ1-5,TRBV6-1,NA,TGTGCCAGCAGTTTAGACAGACTTTATCAGCCCCAGCATTTT,CASSLDRLYQPQHF
NA,TRBJ1-1,TRBV10-1,NA,TGCGCCAGCAGTGAGTCAAGGGGACAATGGACTGAAGCTTTCTTT,CASSESRGQWTEAFF
TRBD1,TRBJ1-1,TRBV2,NA,TGTGCCAGCAGAACCCCCGGACAGGTTGGGACTGAAGCTTTCTTT,CASRTPGQVGTEAFF
NA,TRBJ1-1,TRBV28,once,TGTGCCAGCAGTTTAATAGGGGTTGAAGCTTTCTTT,CASSLIGVEAFF
NA,TRBJ2-7,TRBV10-2,NA,TGCGCCAGCGGGGCGGGCGGGGCTGCCGAGCAGTACTTC,CASGAGGAAEQYF
NA,TRBJ1-1,TRBV11-3,NA,TGTGCCAGCAGCTTGACGGGGTCGGCGAACATGAACACTGAAGCTTTCTTT,CASSLTGSANMNTEAFF
TRBD2,TRBJ2-7,TRBV5-1,NA,TGCGCCAGCAGCGCAGGACTAGCGGGAGGAAGCGAGCAGTACTTC,CASSAGLAGGSEQYF
TRBD1,TRBJ1-4,TRBV6-1,once,TGTGCCAGCAGTGACCCGGGACAGGCTGGTGAAAAACTGTTTTTT,CASSDPGQAGEKLFF
TRBD1,TRBJ2-1,TRBV4-1,NA,TGCGCCAGCAGCCAAGATTTTCCTGGACAGGGGAGTAATGAGCAGTTCTTC,CASSQDFPGQGSNEQFF
TRBD2,TRBJ2-7,TRBV4-1,NA,TGCGCCAGCAGCCAAGATTGGCGGGGGGACTACGAGCAGTACTTC,CASSQDWRGDYEQYF
TRBD2,TRBJ2-1,TRBV9,once,TGTGCCAGCAGCGTTGGCGGGAGGTTAGGCAATGAGCAGTTCTTC,CASSVGGRLGNEQFF
NA,TRBJ2-2,TRBV27,NA,TGTGCCAGCAGTGCGGCCCCCACCGGGGAGCTGTTTTTT,CASSAAPTGELFF